Shown below are 7 T cell receptor delta chains from a single sample sequenced in a study of gamma-delta T cells after stem cell transplantation. TCRdb reanalyzed the RT-PCR reads using CATT. The table records thousands of delta-chain clones, more than 14% of them present only once. The sequencing input was gamma-delta T cells. The origin of the receptors is a human donor. It is not recorded whose cells these are; they may come from a transplant donor.

By share of the sample, this clone is medium-sized. The rearrangement joins TRDV2 to TRDJ3; TRDD3 is a possible D gene (5 bases). CDR3 length: 19 amino acids. V was pared by 0 bases and J by 0 bases, with 14 bases between. The V gene's germline CDR1 is GEAIGNYY and CDR2 EKD. DNA of the CDR3: TGTGCCTGTGACACCGGGTTGGGGACCTTCTCCTGGGACACCCGACAGATGTTTTTC. As protein: CACDTGLGTFSWDTRQMFF.

The sample holds a few counts of this clone. This chain joins TRDV1 and TRDJ1; 8 bases are shared with TRDD3. The CDR3 is made up of 19 amino acids. V was clipped by 1 base and J by 0 bases; unmatched bases: 13. Germline CDR1 is TSWWSYY and CDR2 is QGS. Here the CDR3 DNA reads TGTGCTCTTGGGGAACCGTCACTGGGGGCACCACGGTACACCGATAAACTCATCTTT. Its translation is CALGEPSLGAPRYTDKLIF.

By frequency in the sample, this clone is medium-sized. The V gene is TRDV2, the J gene TRDJ3; TRDD3 matches at 12 bases. Germline CDR1 is GEAIGNYY and CDR2 is EKD. The V segment lost 1 base and the J segment 0 bases; nucleotides outside the gene matches: 9. This CDR3 spans 21 amino acids. The CDR3 protein is CACDTTGGYPRSSWDTRQMFF. CDR3 nucleotide sequence: TGTGCCTGTGACACAACTGGGGGATACCCACGGAGCTCCTGGGACACCCGACAGATGTTTTTC.

Worth noting for this clone: This may be a read error, as it is one base from a much larger clone. The V call is TRDV1, the J call TRDJ2, with unresolved D. CDR1 is TSWWSYY, CDR2 QGS, per germline. CDR3 length: 17 amino acids. This CDR3 reads CALGETWAPALKAQLFF. CDR3 nucleotides: TGTGCTCTTGGGGAAACTTGGGCTCCAGCTTTGAAAGCACAACTCTTCTTT.

Judged by abundance, this clone is medium-sized. V gene TRDV2 combines with J gene TRDJ3, with D possibly matching TRDD3 (6 bases). With 2 bases removed from V and 3 bases from J, the gap between germline ends came to 13 bases. CDR1 is GEAIGNYY, CDR2 EKD, per germline. The CDR3 contains 17 residues. The CDR3 is CACDSLLGFWDTRQMFF. The CDR3 DNA reads TGTGCCTGTGACAGTTTACTGGGTTTCTGGGACACCCGACAGATGTTTTTC.

This clone has a handful of counts. A far larger clone is one base from this, pointing to a likely read error. Other DNA sequences from this sample encode an identical CDR3 as well. This chain joins TRDV2 and TRDJ1; 7 bases line up with TRDD3. This CDR3 region has 14 residues. Germline V gene data show CDR1 as GEAIGNYY and CDR2 as EKD. The CDR3 loop is CACDTGGYTDKLIF. CDR3 DNA: TGCGCCTGTGACACCGGGGGATACACCGATAAACTCATCTTT.

This clone was observed a handful of times. One junction end does not reproduce the germline sequence, and a read error may be involved. The chain has TRDV1 and TRDJ2; 8 bases align to TRDD3. CDR3 length equals 23 residues. Per the germline V gene, CDR1 is TSWWSYY and CDR2 is QGS. The CDR3 DNA reads TGTGCTCCTGGGGAACTCCTCTGTTCGACCACTGGGGGCCTGCCCTCTTTGACAGCACAACTCTTCTTT. This sequence encodes CAPGELLCSTTGGLPSLTAQLFF.